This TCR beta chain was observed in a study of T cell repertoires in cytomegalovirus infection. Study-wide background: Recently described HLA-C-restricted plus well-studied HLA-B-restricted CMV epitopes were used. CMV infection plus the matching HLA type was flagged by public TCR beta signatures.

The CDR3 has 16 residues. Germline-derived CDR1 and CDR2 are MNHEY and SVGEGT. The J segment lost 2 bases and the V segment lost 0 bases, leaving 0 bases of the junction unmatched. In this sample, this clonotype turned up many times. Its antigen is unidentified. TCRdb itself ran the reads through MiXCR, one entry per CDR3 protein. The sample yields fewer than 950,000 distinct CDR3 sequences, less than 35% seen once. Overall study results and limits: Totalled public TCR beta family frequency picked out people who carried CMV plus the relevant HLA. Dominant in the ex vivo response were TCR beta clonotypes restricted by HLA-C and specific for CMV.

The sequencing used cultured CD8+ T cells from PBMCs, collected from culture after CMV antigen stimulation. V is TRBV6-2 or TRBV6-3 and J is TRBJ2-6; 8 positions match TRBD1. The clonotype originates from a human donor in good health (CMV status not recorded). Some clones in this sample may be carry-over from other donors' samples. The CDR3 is CASSYSTGAGANVLTF. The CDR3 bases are TGTGCCAGCAGTTACTCGACAGGGGCTGGGGCCAACGTCCTGACTTTC.